This is a list of T cell receptor beta chains from one sample in a study of T cell repertoires in cytomegalovirus infection. In TCRdb, the reads were re-called with MiXCR into one record per CDR3 protein. Found here are roughly 990,000 distinct CDR3 sequences, more than 25% of them singletons; the top ten hold 11% to 15%. What these receptors recognize is not known. The input for sequencing was cultured CD8+ T cells from PBMCs, taken from culture after CMV antigen stimulation. Every receptor here comes from a human donor in good health (CMV status not recorded). Some clones in this sample may be carry-over from other donors' samples. Each CDR3 is given with its conserved first and last residue. The D gene is left open where the match is weak. Clone size is given for some rows only: seen once, a few or many times, or a class if the clone is expanded.

CDR3nt,CDR3aa,j_gene,d_gene,abundance,v_gene
TGTGCCAGCAAGGGCGACAGGACGAACACTGAAGCTTTCTTT,CASKGDRTNTEAFF,TRBJ1-1,.,few,TRBV6-5
TGTGCCAGCGTAAAAATGTCCGGGACAGGGGTTACCGGGGAGCTGTTTTTT,CASVKMSGTGVTGELFF,TRBJ2-2,TRBD1,few,TRBV6-1
TGTGCCAGCAGCTTAGCGGCAACAGGGGCTTGGACTGAAGCTTTCTTT,CASSLAATGAWTEAFF,TRBJ1-1,TRBD1,few,TRBV7-8
TGTGCCAGCAGCCAAGCGGCTTGGGACACTGAAGCTTTCTTT,CASSQAAWDTEAFF,TRBJ1-1,.,.,TRBV4-2
TGCAGTGGGGAGGGCGAAATAGACAATGAGCAGTTCTTC,CSGEGEIDNEQFF,TRBJ2-1,TRBD2,.,TRBV20-1
TGTGCCAGCAGCCCGACCCTAGCGGAATCAGATACGCAGTATTTT,CASSPTLAESDTQYF,TRBJ2-3,TRBD2,many,TRBV7-2
TGTGCCAGCAGCTTAGATATTACAGGGCTTGCCTCCACCGGGGAGCTGTTTTTT,CASSLDITGLASTGELFF,TRBJ2-2,.,many,TRBV7-6
TGTGCCAGCAGCCCTCTAGCGGGGGGGCTTTACAATGAGCAGTTCTTC,CASSPLAGGLYNEQFF,TRBJ2-1,TRBD2,many,TRBV7-6
TGTGCCACCAGTCAGGCCGCTGGTCAGCCCCAGCATTTT,CATSQAAGQPQHF,TRBJ1-5,.,few,TRBV24-1
TGTGCCAGCAGCTTAGGGACTAGCGGGGGACACTCCTACGAGCAGTACTTC,CASSLGTSGGHSYEQYF,TRBJ2-7,TRBD2,.,TRBV7-8
TGTGCCAGCAGCCCATTCCGGGACAGGCATTCCTACGAGCAGTACTTC,CASSPFRDRHSYEQYF,TRBJ2-7,TRBD1,.,TRBV6-5
TGTGCCAGCAGTTACGAGGCGACCTACGAGCAGTACTTC,CASSYEATYEQYF,TRBJ2-7,.,.,TRBV6-5
TGTGCCAGCAGCTTAGGGTTTACCAATCAGCCCCAGCATTTT,CASSLGFTNQPQHF,TRBJ1-5,.,many,TRBV7-9
TGTGCCAGCAGTGATTCGGGGTACCAAGAGACCCAGTACTTC,CASSDSGYQETQYF,TRBJ2-5,.,few,TRBV2
TGTGCCAGCAGCCCGAAGGTCAAGGGGCATCTCCCGAACGAGCAGTACTTC,CASSPKVKGHLPNEQYF,TRBJ2-7,.,.,TRBV3-1
TGTGCCAGCAGCCCACCGGCGGGGGGCGGGGATACGCAGTATTTT,CASSPPAGGGDTQYF,TRBJ2-3,TRBD2,.,TRBV7-9
TGTGCCAGCAGCCCGACACCAGATACGCAGTATTTT,CASSPTPDTQYF,TRBJ2-3,.,many,TRBV7-9
TGTGCCAGCAGCCTCGAACGACAGGGGGCCCTCGACTATGGCTACACCTTC,CASSLERQGALDYGYTF,TRBJ1-2,TRBD1,.,TRBV7-6
TGCGCCAGCAGCGAAGGGCCTGGAAACACCATATATTTT,CASSEGPGNTIYF,TRBJ1-3,.,.,TRBV4-1
TGTGCCAGCAGTGAATATTATCGCCTAGCGACAGATACGCAGTATTTT,CASSEYYRLATDTQYF,TRBJ2-3,.,few,TRBV25-1
TGTGCCAGCAGGCGGGGGTTGCATACCGGGGAGCTGTTTTTT,CASRRGLHTGELFF,TRBJ2-2,TRBD2,.,TRBV27
TGTGCCAGCAGCTTAGAGGGGTGGGCTAGCGGGGGGTTAACCTACAATGAGCAGTTCTTC,CASSLEGWASGGLTYNEQFF,TRBJ2-1,TRBD2,few,TRBV11-2
TGTGCCAGCAGCCCCAGGGCAGTAAGTTTGAACACTGAAGCTTTCTTT,CASSPRAVSLNTEAFF,TRBJ1-1,.,.,TRBV7-9
TGTGCCAGCAGCGGAGACAGGGCGAACACCGGGGAGCTGTTTTTT,CASSGDRANTGELFF,TRBJ2-2,TRBD1,.,TRBV7-9
TGTGCCATCAGTGAGTTCAGACAGGGCCAAGAGACCCAGTACTTC,CAISEFRQGQETQYF,TRBJ2-5,TRBD1,few,TRBV10-3
TGTGCCAGCAGCCCCTATAAGGGGGGGACCAGCACAGATACGCAGTATTTT,CASSPYKGGTSTDTQYF,TRBJ2-3,.,.,TRBV7-9
TGTGCCAGCAGTAGCCTTGACAGGGGGCCTTTAAATGGCTACACCTTC,CASSSLDRGPLNGYTF,TRBJ1-2,TRBD1,.,TRBV27
TGCGCCAGCAGCCGGGGGCGGGGGGCGAACACCGGGGAGCTGTTTTTT,CASSRGRGANTGELFF,TRBJ2-2,TRBD2,few,TRBV4-3
TGTGCCAGCAGTACCGGGACTAGCGGGGGTTACCAAGAGACCCAGTACTTC,CASSTGTSGGYQETQYF,TRBJ2-5,TRBD2,many,TRBV28
TGTGCCAGCAGCGCCTGGACTAGCGGGGGTTACGAGCAGTACTTC,CASSAWTSGGYEQYF,TRBJ2-7,TRBD2,many,TRBV7-2
TGTGTCAGCAGCTCGGGCGCAAGTCAGCCCCAGCATTTT,CVSSSGASQPQHF,TRBJ1-5,.,.,TRBV7-6
TGTGCCAGCAGCGGTTTATTGGGGAACACCGGGGAGCTGTTTTTT,CASSGLLGNTGELFF,TRBJ2-2,.,.,TRBV6-5
TGCGCCAGCAGCCAAGTGGAGGGGTCAATGGACAATGAGCAGTTCTTC,CASSQVEGSMDNEQFF,TRBJ2-1,.,few,TRBV4-3
TGTGCCAGCAGTAACGGAAGGGCTATGAGGGACGAGCAGTACTTC,CASSNGRAMRDEQYF,TRBJ2-7,.,.,TRBV6-5
TGTGCCAGCAGAGCACAGAACCGGCAGTATTTT,CASRAQNRQYF,TRBJ2-3,.,few,TRBV6-6
TGTGCCAGCAGTGAATTCAAGAAAGAGACCCAGTACTTC,CASSEFKKETQYF,TRBJ2-5,.,.,TRBV6-1
TGTGCCAGCAGTTCCCGGACAGGGGGGTTCACTGAAGCTTTCTTT,CASSSRTGGFTEAFF,TRBJ1-1,TRBD1,.,TRBV6-1
TGTGCCAGCTCACACATTAGCGGAGGGGACTATGGCTACACCTTC,CASSHISGGDYGYTF,TRBJ1-2,.,.,TRBV12-3/TRBV12-4
TGTGCCAACACTTGGGGGAATGAGCAGTTCTTC,CANTWGNEQFF,TRBJ2-1,.,.,TRBV12-3/TRBV12-4
TGTGCCAGCAGCCCGACTGAAAACTACAATGAGCAGTTCTTC,CASSPTENYNEQFF,TRBJ2-1,.,.,TRBV7-9
TGTGCGTCCAGCGGGGGAAGGGCGTATGGCTACACCTTC,CASSGGRAYGYTF,TRBJ1-2,.,.,TRBV14
TGTGCCAGCAGCCCTAGTTTCGGAACTGGAAACACCATATATTTT,CASSPSFGTGNTIYF,TRBJ1-3,.,.,TRBV7-6
TGTGCCAGCAGTTTCAGGAAACCGGGACGATGGAGCAATCAGCCCCAGCATTTT,CASSFRKPGRWSNQPQHF,TRBJ1-5,.,.,TRBV28
TGTGCCAGCAGCTTAGAGAGGGGTTACACCATATATTTT,CASSLERGYTIYF,TRBJ1-3,.,few,TRBV7-6
TGTGCCAGCCCGGACAGGGTCAGCACTGAAGCTTTCTTT,CASPDRVSTEAFF,TRBJ1-1,TRBD1,.,TRBV2